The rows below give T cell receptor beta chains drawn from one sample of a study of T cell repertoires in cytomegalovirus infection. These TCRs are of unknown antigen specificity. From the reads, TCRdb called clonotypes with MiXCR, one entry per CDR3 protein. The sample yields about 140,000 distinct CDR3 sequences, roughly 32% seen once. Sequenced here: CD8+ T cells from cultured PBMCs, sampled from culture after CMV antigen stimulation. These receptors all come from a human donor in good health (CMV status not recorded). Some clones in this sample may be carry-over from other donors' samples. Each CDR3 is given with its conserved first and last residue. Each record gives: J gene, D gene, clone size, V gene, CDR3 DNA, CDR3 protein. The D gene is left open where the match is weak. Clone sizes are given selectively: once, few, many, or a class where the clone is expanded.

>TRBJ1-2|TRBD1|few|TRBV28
TGTGCCAGCAGTTCCGCCATGGGACAGTTCCTGTATGGCTACACCTTC
CASSSAMGQFLYGYTF
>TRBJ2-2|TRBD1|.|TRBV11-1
TGTGCCAGCAGCCTGACAGGGCCATCGAACACCGGGGAGCTGTTTTTT
CASSLTGPSNTGELFF
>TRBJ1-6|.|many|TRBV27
TGTGCCAGCAGTTTAGTAGGGCATTCACCCCTCCACTTT
CASSLVGHSPLHF
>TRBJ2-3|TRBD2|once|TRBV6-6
TGTGCCAGCAGTTACAGACTAGCGGGGGATACTAGCACAGATACGCAGTATTTT
CASSYRLAGDTSTDTQYF
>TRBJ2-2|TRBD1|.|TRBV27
TGTGCCAGCAGTTTATCACCGACAGGGGGCGCAACCGGGGAGCTGTTTTTT
CASSLSPTGGATGELFF
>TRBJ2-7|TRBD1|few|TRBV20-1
TGCAGTGCTAGAGGTTTCGGACAGGGATACGAGCAGTACTTC
CSARGFGQGYEQYF
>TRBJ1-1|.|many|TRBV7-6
TGTGCCAGCAGCTTAGGTTTCGAGAACACTGAAGCTTTCTTT
CASSLGFENTEAFF
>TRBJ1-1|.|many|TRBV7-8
TGTGCCAGCAGCCCTCTAGCTGGCAGCTCGAACACTGAAGCTTTCTTT
CASSPLAGSSNTEAFF
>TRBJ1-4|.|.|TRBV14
TGTGCCAGCAGCCAAGATGAAGCGAAGGAGAGCCGGGATGAAAAACTGTTTTTT
CASSQDEAKESRDEKLFF
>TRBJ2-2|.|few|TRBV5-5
TGTGCCAGCAGCTTGGTCGGAGGGACAGTTAACACCGGGGAGCTGTTTTTT
CASSLVGGTVNTGELFF
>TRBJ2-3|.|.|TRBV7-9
TGTGCCAGCAGCCCCCCCTCGGGACTCCAGGGTACGCAGTATTTT
CASSPPSGLQGTQYF
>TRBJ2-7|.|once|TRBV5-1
TGCGCCAGCAGCACGGACCTCTCCTACGAGCAGTACTTC
CASSTDLSYEQYF
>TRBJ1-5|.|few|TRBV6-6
TGTGCCAGCGGACCTAAGGGAGGCATATTACAGCCCCAGCATTTT
CASGPKGGILQPQHF
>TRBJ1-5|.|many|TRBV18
TGTGCCAGCTCACCTCAGTCGGGGTCTCAGCCCCAGCATTTT
CASSPQSGSQPQHF
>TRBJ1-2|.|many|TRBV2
TGTGCCAGCAGCCTTACGGGAGCTAACTATGGCTACACCTTC
CASSLTGANYGYTF
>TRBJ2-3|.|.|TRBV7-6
TGTGCCAGCAACCCTGGTCCGGGCAACCTGCGCACAGATACGCAGTATTTT
CASNPGPGNLRTDTQYF
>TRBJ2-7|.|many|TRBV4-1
TGCGCCAGCAGCCGGACTGACGGCCTAGGGCACGAGCAGTACTTC
CASSRTDGLGHEQYF
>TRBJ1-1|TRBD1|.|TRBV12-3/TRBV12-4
TGTGCCAGCCGCGGGCAGGGGGCTAACACTGAAGCTTTCTTT
CASRGQGANTEAFF
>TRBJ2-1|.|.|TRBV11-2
TGTGCCAGCACCGGGGGGGACAGGCTTTACAATGAGCAGTTCTTC
CASTGGDRLYNEQFF
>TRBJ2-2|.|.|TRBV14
TGTGCCAGCAGCCAAGGGAACACCGGGGAGCTGTTTTTT
CASSQGNTGELFF
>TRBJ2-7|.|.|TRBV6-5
TGTGCCAGCAGTTACATACAGGGTAGTGCCGAGCAGTACTTC
CASSYIQGSAEQYF
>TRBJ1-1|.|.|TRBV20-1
TGCAGTGCTAGGGTCGGCACTGAAGCTTTCTTT
CSARVGTEAFF
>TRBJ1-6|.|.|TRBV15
TGTGCCACCAGGGAATCAAACCGCCTAAATTCACCCCTCCACTTT
CATRESNRLNSPLHF
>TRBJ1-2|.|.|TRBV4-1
TGCGCCAGCAGCCAAGATTGGGGCCTAGGAGACTATGGCTACACCTTC
CASSQDWGLGDYGYTF
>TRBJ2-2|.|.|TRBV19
TGTGCCAGTAGCCAATTCGGCGGTGCCGGGGAGCTGTTTTTT
CASSQFGGAGELFF
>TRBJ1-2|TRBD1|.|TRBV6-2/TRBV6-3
TGTGCCAGCAGCAACAGGGGCGGAAACTATGGCTACACCTTC
CASSNRGGNYGYTF
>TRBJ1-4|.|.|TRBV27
TGTGCCAGCAGAAGCGGCGGGGATTACACTAATGAAAAACTGTTTTTT
CASRSGGDYTNEKLFF
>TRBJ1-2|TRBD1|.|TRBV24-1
TGTGCCACCAGTGACACCGACAGGGAATTTAAGGATGGCTACACCTTC
CATSDTDREFKDGYTF
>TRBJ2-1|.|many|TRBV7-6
TGTGCCAGCAGCTCCGGGACAAATCCCTACAATGAGCAGTTCTTC
CASSSGTNPYNEQFF
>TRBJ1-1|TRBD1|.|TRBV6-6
TGTGCCGCGGGGACAGGGGGCTTGTTGCTGAACACTGAAGCTTTCTTT
CAAGTGGLLLNTEAFF
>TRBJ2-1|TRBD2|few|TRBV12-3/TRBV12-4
TGTGCCAGCAGTTTAAAGCGGGGGGCCTACAATGAGCAGTTCTTC
CASSLKRGAYNEQFF